This T cell receptor (beta chain) appears in the sequencing data of a study of T cells in Graves' hyperthyroidism and ophthalmopathy. Study conclusions and caveats: Ophthalmopathy was predicted by the model a median of around 5.9 months ahead of onset.

The TCR beta CDR3 regions underwent amplification using RNA transcripts as the source. The TCR CDR3 first-round RT-PCR relied on the HTBI primer set. MiXCR, applied by TCRdb to the multiplex PCR reads, yields one record per CDR3 protein. The sample yields around 350,000 distinct CDR3 sequences, about a fifth seen once. Uncontrolled infection, other autoimmune disease, pregnancy or lactation barred patients from enrollment. PBMCs came from 9 to 10 ml fresh peripheral blood. The CDR3 runs to 14 residues. The germline gives CDR1 DFQATT, CDR2 SNEGSKA (reference sequence). Trimming cost V 5 bases and J 5 bases; bases outside gene matches: 6. In this sample, this clonotype turned up many times. Its specificity is unknown.

The TCR comes from a young woman with Graves' hyperthyroidism. The gene calls are TRBV20-1 and TRBJ1-5; 10 nucleotides line up with TRBD1. The sequencing sample was made of blood. The CDR3 is CSAPRGTGDQPQHF. CDR3 nucleotides: TGCAGTGCTCCGAGGGGGACAGGGGATCAGCCCCAGCATTTT.